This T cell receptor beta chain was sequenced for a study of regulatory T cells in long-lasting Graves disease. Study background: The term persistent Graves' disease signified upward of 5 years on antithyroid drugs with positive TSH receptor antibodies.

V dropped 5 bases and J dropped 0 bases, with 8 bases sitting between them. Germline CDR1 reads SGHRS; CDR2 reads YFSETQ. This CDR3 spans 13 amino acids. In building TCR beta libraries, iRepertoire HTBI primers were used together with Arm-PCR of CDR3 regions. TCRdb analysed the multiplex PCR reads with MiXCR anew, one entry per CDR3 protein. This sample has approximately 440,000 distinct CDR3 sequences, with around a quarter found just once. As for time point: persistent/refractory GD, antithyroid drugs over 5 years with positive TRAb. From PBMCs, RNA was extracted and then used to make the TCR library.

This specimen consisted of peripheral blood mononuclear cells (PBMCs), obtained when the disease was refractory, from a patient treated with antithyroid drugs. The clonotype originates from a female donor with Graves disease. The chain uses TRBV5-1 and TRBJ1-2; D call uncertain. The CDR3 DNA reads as TGCGCCAGCAGATCAGACCCTAACTATGGCTACACCTTC. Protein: CASRSDPNYGYTF.